This TCR beta chain was recorded in a study of control samples from healthy donors and cancer patients. Looked up from germline, CDR1 is SNHLY and CDR2 is FYNNEI. The V and J ends lost 4 bases and 7 bases respectively, with 7 bases between them. CDR3 length: 11 amino acids. Libraries were prepared by immunoSEQ multiplex PCR; TCRdb keeps only in-frame clonotypes and omits some of them. This table has roughly 100,000 clones, roughly 91% appearing once. The receptor was derived from a man aged 55 to 70 with lung cancer. V gene TRBV2 combines with J gene TRBJ2-5, with D maybe TRBD2 (5 bases). Sequenced material: PBMCs. The CDR3, as DNA: TGTGCCAGCAGTGCGGGGTGGACCCAGTACTTC. This codes for CASSAGWTQYF.